Presented here are 21 T cell receptor beta chains from one specimen sequenced in a study of radiation and T cells in renal cell carcinoma. The assay was immunoSEQ multiplex PCR, and TCRdb's table has in-frame clones only and misses some. The top ten hold around 2% of the sample, which has about 120,000 clones, 80% to 90% seen once. Time point of the sample: blood 2 weeks post-SBRT. The sample's treatment: 15 Gy SBRT to primary tumor, nephrectomy 4 weeks later. This specimen was blood, taken from a patient whose treatment included radiotherapy and nephrectomy. The source of these receptors is a woman aged 55-75 years with renal cell carcinoma.

This clone was observed once. The chain recombines TRBV9 with TRBJ2-2; no clear D gene. The length of the CDR3 is 14 residues. Trimming stripped 4 bases from V and 4 bases from J, with 11 bases between. Germline V gene lookup returns CDR1 SGDLS and CDR2 YYNGEE. Here the CDR3 DNA reads TGTGCCAGCAGCCCCCTTTTGGCCACCGGGGAGCTGTTTTTT. Its protein is CASSPLLATGELFF.

The CDR3 DNA reads TGCGCCAGCAGCGCCACCGGGACTAGTTTTGCCGAGCAGTACTTC. Translating it yields CASSATGTSFAEQYF. The gene calls are TRBV4-1 and TRBJ2-7, with TRBD2 matching 8 bases. Trimming removed 5 bases from V and 6 bases from J; junction bases left unmatched: 12. In germline, CDR1 is MGHRA, CDR2 YSYEKL. This CDR3 spans 15 amino acids.

The rearrangement links TRBV15 to TRBJ1-3, with TRBD1 as a possible D gene (5 bases). This CDR3 is built from 16 residues. Germline CDR1 reads LNHNV; CDR2 reads YYDKDF (reference sequence). V dropped 0 bases and J dropped 2 bases, with 11 bases sitting between them. CDR3 region: CATSRDRRGPGNTIYF. The CDR3 DNA sequence: TGTGCCACCAGCAGAGATAGGAGGGGACCTGGAAACACCATATATTTT.

The chain couples TRBV6-1 to TRBJ1-1; D is undetermined. The CDR3 has 12 residues. Deletions cut 2 bases from V and 6 bases from J, with 7 bases between. The germline V gene has CDR1 MNHNS and CDR2 SASEGT. CDR3 DNA sequence: TGTGCCAGCAGTGAATGGCCAGCTGAAGCTTTCTTT. Amino acid sequence: CASSEWPAEAFF.

CDR3 protein: CASSEGDLYGYTF. In DNA form, the CDR3 reads TGTGCCAGCAGTGAAGGGGACCTCTATGGCTACACCTTC. This chain uses TRBV6-4 with TRBJ1-2, with D perhaps TRBD1 (5 bases). Deletions cut 3 bases from V and 4 bases from J, with 9 bases between. The CDR3 extends over 13 amino acids. Germline values: CDR1 MRHNA, CDR2 SNTAGT.

This clone showed up just a few times. This rearrangement joins TRBV9 to TRBJ1-5, with D perhaps TRBD1 (5 bases). Looked up from germline, CDR1 is SGDLS and CDR2 is YYNGEE. V shed 4 bases and J shed 0 bases, with 11 bases lying between them. The CDR3 covers 15 residues. The CDR3 DNA reads as TGTGCCAGCAGCCCGGGGGTGAATAGCAATCAGCCCCAGCATTTT. Protein sequence: CASSPGVNSNQPQHF.

The chain recombines TRBV10-1 with TRBJ1-1, with TRBD1 matching over 11 bases. The germline V gene has CDR1 WNHNN and CDR2 SYGVQD (reference sequence). This CDR3 region has 14 residues. With V trimmed by 6 bases and J by 5 bases, 5 bases remained unmatched. The CDR3, as DNA: TGCGCCAGCAGGGGGGACAGGGGGGAGACTGAAGCTTTCTTT. Its translation: CASRGDRGETEAFF.

The chain couples TRBV18 to TRBJ2-1; TRBD1 agrees at 11 bases. The CDR3 is 14 residues long. Germline CDR1 is KGHSH and CDR2 is LQKENI. Trimming removed 5 bases from V and 6 bases from J; junction bases left unmatched: 3. CDR3 coding DNA: TGTGCCAGCTCAGGGGGACAGGGGGTCAATGAGCAGTTCTTC. Amino acids: CASSGGQGVNEQFF.

V is TRBV2 and J is TRBJ2-5, with 10 bases lining up with TRBD2. The CDR3 sequence is 15 residues long. The germline V gene encodes CDR1 SNHLY and CDR2 FYNNEI. Trimming removed 5 bases from V and 4 bases from J; junction bases left unmatched: 7. The CDR3 bases are TGTGCCAGCAGTAACGGGCTAGCGGGAGCAGAGACCCAGTACTTC. It encodes CASSNGLAGAETQYF.

This chain links TRBV7-2 with TRBJ1-2; D is possibly TRBD1 (5 bases). The V and J ends lost 2 bases and 8 bases respectively, with 21 bases between them. Germline CDR1 SGHTA, CDR2 FQGNSA. This CDR3 comprises 16 residues. The CDR3 sequence is CASSLSLHGTKEGYTF. Here the CDR3 DNA reads TGTGCCAGCAGCTTAAGTCTCCACGGGACTAAGGAGGGCTACACCTTC.

The CDR3 DNA is TGTGCCAGCAGCTTAAACCGGGACCTAGGGGGTCGGGGCTACACCTTC. Residues: CASSLNRDLGGRGYTF. The rearrangement joins TRBV7-9 to TRBJ1-2, with a tentative D call TRBD1 (6 bases). Germline lookup yields CDR1 SEHNR and CDR2 FQNEAQ (reference sequence). This CDR3 contains 16 residues. The ends were cut back, 2 bases at V and 8 bases at J, with 21 bases in the middle.

The chain links TRBV29-1 to TRBJ1-1; 11 bases are a match to TRBD1. The germline V gene encodes CDR1 SQVTM and CDR2 ANQGSEA. Trimming took 8 bases from V and 2 from J; bases not matched to a gene: 4. The CDR3 covers 13 residues. The CDR3 nucleotides are TGCAGCTCGGGGACAGGGGGAAACACTGAAGCTTTCTTT. Its protein is CSSGTGGNTEAFF.

V is TRBV11-3 and J is TRBJ2-2; tentative D call: TRBD1 (6 bases). The CDR3 is 15 residues long. The germline gives CDR1 SGHNT, CDR2 YENEEA. Trimming cost V 4 bases and J 7 bases, with 16 bases left between them. Here the CDR3 reads CASSSPGVESGELFF. CDR3 bases: TGTGCCAGCAGCTCGCCAGGGGTCGAAAGCGGGGAGCTGTTTTTT.

The table lists this clone with a count of one. This chain uses TRBV4-2 with TRBJ1-3; D not resolved. V was shortened by 0 bases and J by 0 bases, with 6 bases between the two germline ends. Looked up from germline, CDR1 is LGHNA and CDR2 is YNFKEQ. CDR3 size: 15 residues. The chain's CDR3 is CASSQDKASGNTIYF. DNA of the CDR3: TGTGCCAGCAGCCAAGATAAGGCCTCTGGAAACACCATATATTTT.

Concerning this clone itself: The junction shows a germline mismatch at one end, possibly a read error. J is TRBJ1-3 and V is TRBV4-1; no clear D gene. The CDR3 runs to 15 residues. Germline CDR1 is MGHRA and CDR2 is YSYEKL. CDR3: CASSEEGRAGNTIYF. As DNA, the CDR3 is TGCGCCAGCAGCGAAGAGGGCCGGGCTGGAAACACCATATATTTT.

The chain combines TRBV9 with TRBJ1-3, with D perhaps TRBD1 (6 bases). Trimming stripped 3 bases from V and 0 bases from J, with 13 bases between. CDR3 length: 16 residues. Germline CDR1 is SGDLS and CDR2 is YYNGEE. The DNA of the CDR3 is TGTGCCAGCAGCGCCCCAAAGGGGGTCTCTGGAAACACCATATATTTT. Protein product: CASSAPKGVSGNTIYF. The full variable domain, with the rest looked up from reference TRBV9 and TRBJ1-3, is DSGVTQTPKHLITATGQRVTLRCSPRSGDLSVYWYQQSLDQGLQFLIQYYNGEERAKGNILERFSAQQFPDLHSELNLSSLELGDSALYFCASSAPKGVSGNTIYFGEGSWLTVV.

This clone was recorded a few times. V usage is TRBV5-1 and J usage is TRBJ2-3; no firm D call. CDR3 length: 15 residues. Germline V CDR1 and CDR2: SGHRS, YFSETQ. V was clipped by 2 bases and J by 2 bases, with 12 bases between them. The CDR3 reads CASSLLGIVTDTQYF. CDR3 nucleotide sequence: TGCGCCAGCAGCTTACTGGGAATTGTCACAGATACGCAGTATTTT.

The genes are TRBV19 and TRBJ2-7; no clear D. The CDR3 covers 13 residues. Germline lookup yields CDR1 LNHDA and CDR2 SQIVND (reference sequence). Trimming cost V 3 bases and J 4 bases, with 10 bases left between them. As DNA, the CDR3 is TGTGCCAGTAGTATCGGACGAAAATACGAGCAGTACTTC. This encodes CASSIGRKYEQYF. The whole variable domain, remainder taken from reference TRBV19 and TRBJ2-7, is DGGITQSPKYLFRKEGQNVTLSCEQNLNHDAMYWYRQDPGQGLRLIYYSQIVNDFQKGDIAEGYSVSREKKESFPLTVTSAQKNPTAFYLCASSIGRKYEQYFGPGTRLTVT.

The V call is TRBV6-5, the J call TRBJ2-7; possibly TRBD2 for D (7 bases). The CDR3 totals 13 residues. The V end was cut by 5 bases, the J end by 5 bases, with 13 bases between. Germline V lookup: CDR1 MNHEY, CDR2 SVGAGI. CDR3 bases: TGTGCCAGCAGTCCCCCGGGGGGCCACGAGCAGTACTTC. The encoded protein is CASSPPGGHEQYF.

The chain has TRBV6-1 and TRBJ1-2, with a tentative D call TRBD1 (5 bases). The CDR3 extends over 14 amino acids. Between the trimmed V and J ends, which lost 2 bases and 7 bases, there was a span of 14 bases. Germline CDR1 MNHNS, CDR2 SASEGT. CDR3 amino acids: CASSEFQGGVGYTF. CDR3 bases: TGTGCCAGCAGTGAATTCCAGGGTGGGGTTGGCTACACCTTC.

The chain combines TRBV6-6 with TRBJ1-5, with 7 nucleotides matching TRBD1. In germline, CDR1 is MNHNY, CDR2 SVGAGI (reference sequence). This CDR3 spans 15 amino acids. V lost 2 bases, J lost 3 bases, and 4 bases stayed unmatched. The CDR3 region is CASSYDRANNQPQHF. The DNA for the CDR3 is TGTGCCAGCAGTTACGACAGGGCGAACAATCAGCCCCAGCATTTT.